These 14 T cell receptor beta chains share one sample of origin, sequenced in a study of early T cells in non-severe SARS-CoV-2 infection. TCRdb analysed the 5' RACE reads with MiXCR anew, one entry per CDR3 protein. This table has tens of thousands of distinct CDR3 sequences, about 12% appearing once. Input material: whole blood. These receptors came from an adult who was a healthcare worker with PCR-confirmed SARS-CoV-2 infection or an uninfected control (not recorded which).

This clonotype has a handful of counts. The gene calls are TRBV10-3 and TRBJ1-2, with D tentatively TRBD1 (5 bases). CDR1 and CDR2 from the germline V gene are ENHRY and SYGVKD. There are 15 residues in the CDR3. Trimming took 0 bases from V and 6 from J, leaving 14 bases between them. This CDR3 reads CAISESEQATNGYTF. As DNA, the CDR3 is TGTGCCATCAGTGAGTCAGAACAGGCTACGAATGGCTACACCTTC.

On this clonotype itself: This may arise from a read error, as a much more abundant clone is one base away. CDR3 nucleotide sequence: TGCAGTGCTAGCCCCGAGACAGGGACCTATGGCCACACCTTC. It encodes CSASPETGTYGHTF. The V gene is TRBV20-1, the J gene TRBJ1-2; TRBD1 agrees at 7 bases. CDR3 length equals 14 residues. Germline V gene data show CDR1 as DFQATT and CDR2 as SNEGSKA (reference sequence).

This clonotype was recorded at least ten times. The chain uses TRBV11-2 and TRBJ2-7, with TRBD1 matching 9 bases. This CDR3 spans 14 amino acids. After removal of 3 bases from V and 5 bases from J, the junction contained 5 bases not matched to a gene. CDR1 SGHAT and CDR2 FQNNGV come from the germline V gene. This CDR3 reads CASSFTTGGDEQYF. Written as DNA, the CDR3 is TGTGCCAGCAGCTTTACAACAGGGGGCGACGAGCAGTACTTC.

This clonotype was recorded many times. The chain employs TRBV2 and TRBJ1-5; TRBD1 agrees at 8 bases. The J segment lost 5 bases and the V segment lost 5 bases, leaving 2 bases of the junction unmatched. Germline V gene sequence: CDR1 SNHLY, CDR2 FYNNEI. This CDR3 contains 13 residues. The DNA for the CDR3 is TGTGCCAGCAGTACACAGGGGGATCAGCCCCAGCATTTT. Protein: CASSTQGDQPQHF.

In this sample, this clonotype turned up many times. The CDR3 here is CAWSPDINEQFF. The CDR3 DNA follows: TGTGCCTGGAGCCCGGACATAAATGAGCAGTTCTTC. The chain employs TRBV30 and TRBJ2-1, with a weak D call TRBD1 (5 bases). Germline loops: CDR1 GTSNPN, CDR2 SVGIG (reference sequence). The V end lost 3 bases, the J end lost 7 bases, and 10 bases lay between the germline ends. CDR3 size: 12 residues.

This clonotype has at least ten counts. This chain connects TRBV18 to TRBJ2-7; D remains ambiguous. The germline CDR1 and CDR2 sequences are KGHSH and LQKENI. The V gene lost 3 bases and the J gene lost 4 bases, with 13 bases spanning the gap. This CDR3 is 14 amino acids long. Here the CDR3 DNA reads TGTGCCAGCTCACCTTCGGATCTCAGTTACGAGCAGTACTTC. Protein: CASSPSDLSYEQYF.

In DNA form, the CDR3 reads TGTGCCAGCAGCTCGGACATCCGCACAGATACGCAGTATTTT. The encoded protein is CASSSDIRTDTQYF. The rearrangement links TRBV5-4 to TRBJ2-3; perhaps TRBD1 as D (5 bases). Germline CDR1 SGHNT, CDR2 YYREEE (reference sequence). The CDR3 is made up of 14 amino acids. V was shortened by 3 bases and J by 1 base, with 9 bases between the two germline ends.

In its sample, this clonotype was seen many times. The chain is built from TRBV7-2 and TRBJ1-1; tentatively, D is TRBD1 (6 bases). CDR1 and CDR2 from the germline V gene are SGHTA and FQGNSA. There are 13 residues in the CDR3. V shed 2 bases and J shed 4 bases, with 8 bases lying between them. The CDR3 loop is CASSLLGGTEAFF. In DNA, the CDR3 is TGTGCCAGCAGCTTATTAGGGGGCACTGAAGCTTTCTTT.

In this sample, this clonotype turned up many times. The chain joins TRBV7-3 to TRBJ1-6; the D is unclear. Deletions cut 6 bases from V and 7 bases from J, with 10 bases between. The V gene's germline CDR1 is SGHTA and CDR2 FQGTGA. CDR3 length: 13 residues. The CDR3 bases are TGTGCCAGCAGTTACGTCCGAAATTCACCCCTCCACTTT. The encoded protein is CASSYVRNSPLHF.

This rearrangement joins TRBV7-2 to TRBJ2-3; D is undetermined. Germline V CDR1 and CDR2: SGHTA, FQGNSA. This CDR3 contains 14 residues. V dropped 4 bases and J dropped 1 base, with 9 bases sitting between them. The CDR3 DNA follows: TGTGCCAGCAGCTCCCATGGGGGCACAGATACGCAGTATTTT. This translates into CASSSHGGTDTQYF.

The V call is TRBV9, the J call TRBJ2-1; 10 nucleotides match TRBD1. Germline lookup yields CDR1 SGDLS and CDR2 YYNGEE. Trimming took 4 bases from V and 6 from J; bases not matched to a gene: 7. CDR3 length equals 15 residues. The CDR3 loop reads CASSLRTGGFNEQFF. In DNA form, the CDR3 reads TGTGCCAGCAGCCTCCGGACAGGGGGATTCAATGAGCAGTTCTTC. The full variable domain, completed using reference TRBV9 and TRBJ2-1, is DSGVTQTPKHLITATGQRVTLRCSPRSGDLSVYWYQQSLDQGLQFLIQYYNGEERAKGNILERFSAQQFPDLHSELNLSSLELGDSALYFCASSLRTGGFNEQFFGPGTRLTVL.

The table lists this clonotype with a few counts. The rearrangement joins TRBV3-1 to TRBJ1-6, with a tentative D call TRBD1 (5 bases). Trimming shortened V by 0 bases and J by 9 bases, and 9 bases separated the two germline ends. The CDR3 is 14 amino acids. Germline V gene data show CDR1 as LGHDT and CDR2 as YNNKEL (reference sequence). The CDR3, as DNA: TGTGCCAGCAGCCAAGATGTGGGGGGTTCACCCCTCCACTTT. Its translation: CASSQDVGGSPLHF.

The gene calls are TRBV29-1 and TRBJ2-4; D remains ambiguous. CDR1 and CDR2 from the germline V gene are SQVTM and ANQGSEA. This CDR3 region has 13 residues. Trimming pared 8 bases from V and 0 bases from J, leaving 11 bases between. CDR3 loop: CSTTILAKNIQYF. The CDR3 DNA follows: TGCAGCACTACGATACTAGCCAAAAACATTCAGTACTTC.

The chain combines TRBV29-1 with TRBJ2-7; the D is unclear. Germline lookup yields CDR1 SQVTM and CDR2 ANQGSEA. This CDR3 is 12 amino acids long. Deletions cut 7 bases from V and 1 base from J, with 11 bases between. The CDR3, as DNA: TGCAGCGCCGGAACGTCTTCCTACGAGCAGTACTTC. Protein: CSAGTSSYEQYF.